This is a list of T cell receptor beta chains from one sample in a study of post-analysis software for immune sequencing data. TCRdb reanalysed the PCR reads using MiXCR and keeps one entry per CDR3 protein. The sample has hundreds of thousands of distinct CDR3 sequences; about 57% are singletons. Sequenced input: blood. All receptors derive from a girl aged 5-17 years with multiple sclerosis. The CDR3 runs from the conserved cysteine through the conserved F or W. The D gene is left open where the match is weak. A clone size is listed for some rows: how often the clone was seen (once, few, many), or a class if it is expanded.

D gene: NA; J gene: TRBJ2-3; clone size: NA; V gene: TRBV5-6; CDR3 protein: CASSLGVLTDTQYF; CDR3 DNA: TGTGCCAGCAGCCTGGGAGTGCTCACAGATACGCAGTATTTT
D gene: NA; J gene: TRBJ1-1; clone size: NA; V gene: TRBV10-3; CDR3 protein: CAISESTRNSNPNTEAFF; CDR3 DNA: TGTGCCATCAGTGAGTCGACTCGTAACAGTAATCCGAACACTGAAGCTTTCTTT
D gene: TRBD2; J gene: TRBJ2-3; clone size: NA; V gene: TRBV7-9; CDR3 protein: CASSPGTSNADTQYF; CDR3 DNA: TGTGCCAGCAGCCCCGGGACTAGTAATGCAGATACGCAGTATTTT
D gene: NA; J gene: TRBJ1-2; clone size: few; V gene: TRBV29-1; CDR3 protein: CSVDQEIYGYTF; CDR3 DNA: TGCAGCGTTGACCAGGAAATCTATGGCTACACCTTC
D gene: NA; J gene: TRBJ2-4; clone size: NA; V gene: TRBV18; CDR3 protein: CASSPPGRGKNIQYF; CDR3 DNA: TGTGCCAGCTCACCACCGGGCCGGGGGAAAAACATTCAGTACTTC
D gene: NA; J gene: TRBJ1-1; clone size: NA; V gene: TRBV14; CDR3 protein: CASSQRRAEAFF; CDR3 DNA: TGTGCCAGCAGCCAGCGCCGGGCTGAAGCTTTCTTT
D gene: NA; J gene: TRBJ2-7; clone size: NA; V gene: TRBV5-1; CDR3 protein: CASSLDSLYEQYF; CDR3 DNA: TGCGCCAGCAGCTTGGACAGTCTCTACGAGCAGTACTTC
D gene: NA; J gene: TRBJ2-5; clone size: NA; V gene: TRBV5-1; CDR3 protein: CASSLSRAPQGIQYF; CDR3 DNA: TGCGCCAGCTCCCTGTCCAGGGCTCCGCAGGGGATCCAGTACTTC
D gene: TRBD2; J gene: TRBJ2-1; clone size: NA; V gene: TRBV4-1; CDR3 protein: CASSRGLALDNEQFF; CDR3 DNA: TGCGCCAGCAGCCGAGGACTAGCCCTTGACAATGAGCAGTTCTTC
D gene: NA; J gene: TRBJ2-3; clone size: NA; V gene: TRBV5-1; CDR3 protein: CASSLGTAPDTQYF; CDR3 DNA: TGCGCCAGCAGCTTAGGGACTGCCCCAGATACGCAGTATTTT
D gene: TRBD1; J gene: TRBJ2-7; clone size: many; V gene: TRBV29-1; CDR3 protein: CSVTGQGFYEQYF; CDR3 DNA: TGCAGCGTCACGGGACAGGGATTCTACGAGCAGTACTTC
D gene: NA; J gene: TRBJ2-4; clone size: NA; V gene: TRBV24-1; CDR3 protein: CATSDLHGRCSQENIQYF; CDR3 DNA: TGTGCCACCAGTGATTTGCATGGGAGGTGTAGTCAGGAAAACATTCAGTACTTC
D gene: NA; J gene: TRBJ1-5; clone size: NA; V gene: TRBV7-2; CDR3 protein: CASSLGPGGLSNQPQHF; CDR3 DNA: TGTGCCAGCAGCTTAGGGCCTGGAGGTCTCAGCAATCAGCCCCAGCATTTT
D gene: TRBD1; J gene: TRBJ1-1; clone size: NA; V gene: TRBV29-1; CDR3 protein: CSVGGQGGATEAFF; CDR3 DNA: TGCAGCGTTGGGGGGCAGGGGGGGGCAACTGAAGCTTTCTTT
D gene: NA; J gene: TRBJ2-7; clone size: once; V gene: TRBV14; CDR3 protein: CASSPLVGGRNSYEQYF; CDR3 DNA: TGTGCCAGCAGCCCGTTGGTCGGTGGCAGAAACTCCTACGAGCAGTACTTC
D gene: TRBD2; J gene: TRBJ2-1; clone size: NA; V gene: TRBV12-3/TRBV12-4; CDR3 protein: CASSPGLAGVRVDEQFF; CDR3 DNA: TGTGCCAGCAGTCCGGGACTAGCGGGAGTTCGTGTTGATGAGCAGTTCTTC
D gene: NA; J gene: TRBJ2-5; clone size: NA; V gene: TRBV5-1; CDR3 protein: CASSLEVSLLFF; CDR3 DNA: TGCGCCAGCAGCTTGGAAGTCTCCCTGCTGTTCTTC
D gene: NA; J gene: TRBJ1-1; clone size: NA; V gene: TRBV29-1; CDR3 protein: CSSLELGNTEAFF; CDR3 DNA: TGCAGCTCCCTTGAGCTGGGGAACACTGAAGCTTTCTTT
D gene: NA; J gene: TRBJ2-3; clone size: NA; V gene: TRBV9; CDR3 protein: CASSVAPLGHGIPSTDTQYF; CDR3 DNA: TGTGCCAGCAGCGTAGCCCCTTTAGGACACGGCATTCCTAGCACAGATACGCAGTATTTT
D gene: NA; J gene: TRBJ2-7; clone size: NA; V gene: TRBV7-9; CDR3 protein: CASSQNRGRGTYEQYF; CDR3 DNA: TGTGCCAGCAGCCAAAACAGGGGACGGGGGACCTACGAGCAGTACTTC
D gene: TRBD1; J gene: TRBJ1-2; clone size: NA; V gene: TRBV6-6; CDR3 protein: CALTPTGGAYGYTF; CDR3 DNA: TGTGCCTTAACCCCCACAGGGGGCGCGTATGGCTACACCTTC
D gene: NA; J gene: TRBJ2-3; clone size: NA; V gene: TRBV7-2; CDR3 protein: CASSLVPGGGTDAQYF; CDR3 DNA: TGTGCCAGCAGCCTAGTTCCGGGAGGCGGGACAGATGCGCAGTATTTT
D gene: TRBD2; J gene: TRBJ2-3; clone size: NA; V gene: TRBV5-1; CDR3 protein: CASSPDGLASTDTQYF; CDR3 DNA: TGCGCCAGCAGCCCGGATGGACTAGCTAGCACAGATACGCAGTATTTT
D gene: TRBD2; J gene: TRBJ2-7; clone size: NA; V gene: TRBV27; CDR3 protein: CASSLSFNGGSPYEQYF; CDR3 DNA: TGTGCCAGCAGTTTATCATTCAACGGGGGGTCTCCCTACGAGCAGTACTTC
D gene: TRBD1; J gene: TRBJ2-5; clone size: NA; V gene: TRBV5-1; CDR3 protein: CASSPGDRGYKYF; CDR3 DNA: TGCGCCAGCAGCCCCGGGGACAGGGGTTACAAGTACTTC
D gene: TRBD2; J gene: TRBJ2-5; clone size: NA; V gene: TRBV5-1; CDR3 protein: CASSWIPAGEKETQYF; CDR3 DNA: TGCGCCAGCAGCTGGATTCCAGCGGGAGAGAAAGAGACCCAGTACTTC
D gene: NA; J gene: TRBJ1-6; clone size: NA; V gene: TRBV7-8; CDR3 protein: CASSNWDPGAPNSPLHF; CDR3 DNA: TGCGCCAGCAGCAATTGGGATCCCGGGGCGCCAAATTCACCCCTCCACTTT
D gene: TRBD1; J gene: TRBJ1-2; clone size: few; V gene: TRBV7-9; CDR3 protein: CASSLADRPGYGYTF; CDR3 DNA: TGTGCCAGCAGCTTAGCGGACAGGCCGGGCTATGGCTACACCTTC
D gene: TRBD2; J gene: TRBJ2-7; clone size: NA; V gene: TRBV6-5; CDR3 protein: CASSPRERGSHEQYF; CDR3 DNA: TGTGCCAGCAGTCCGAGGGAGCGGGGGTCCCACGAGCAGTACTTC
D gene: NA; J gene: TRBJ2-7; clone size: once; V gene: TRBV5-1; CDR3 protein: CASSFRTVPSSYEQYF; CDR3 DNA: TGCGCCAGCAGCTTCCGGACAGTCCCCAGCTCCTACGAGCAGTACTTC
D gene: NA; J gene: TRBJ2-1; clone size: once; V gene: TRBV20-1; CDR3 protein: CSAGARERIMNEQFF; CDR3 DNA: TGCAGTGCCGGGGCGAGGGAGCGCATAATGAATGAGCAGTTCTTC
D gene: NA; J gene: TRBJ2-7; clone size: few; V gene: TRBV7-3; CDR3 protein: CASSPGFSNTYEQYF; CDR3 DNA: TGTGCCAGCAGCCCTGGTTTCTCGAACACCTACGAGCAGTACTTC
D gene: NA; J gene: TRBJ1-1; clone size: few; V gene: TRBV10-3; CDR3 protein: CAISEGQGSTEAFF; CDR3 DNA: TGTGCCATCAGTGAAGGCCAGGGAAGCACTGAAGCTTTCTTT
D gene: NA; J gene: TRBJ2-1; clone size: NA; V gene: TRBV4-2; CDR3 protein: CASSRGGKLAGDEQFF; CDR3 DNA: TGTGCCAGCAGCCGAGGGGGGAAACTAGCTGGCGATGAGCAGTTCTTC
D gene: TRBD1; J gene: TRBJ2-7; clone size: NA; V gene: TRBV20-1; CDR3 protein: CSARDRGLSYEQYF; CDR3 DNA: TGCAGTGCTAGGGACAGGGGGCTCTCCTACGAGCAGTACTTC